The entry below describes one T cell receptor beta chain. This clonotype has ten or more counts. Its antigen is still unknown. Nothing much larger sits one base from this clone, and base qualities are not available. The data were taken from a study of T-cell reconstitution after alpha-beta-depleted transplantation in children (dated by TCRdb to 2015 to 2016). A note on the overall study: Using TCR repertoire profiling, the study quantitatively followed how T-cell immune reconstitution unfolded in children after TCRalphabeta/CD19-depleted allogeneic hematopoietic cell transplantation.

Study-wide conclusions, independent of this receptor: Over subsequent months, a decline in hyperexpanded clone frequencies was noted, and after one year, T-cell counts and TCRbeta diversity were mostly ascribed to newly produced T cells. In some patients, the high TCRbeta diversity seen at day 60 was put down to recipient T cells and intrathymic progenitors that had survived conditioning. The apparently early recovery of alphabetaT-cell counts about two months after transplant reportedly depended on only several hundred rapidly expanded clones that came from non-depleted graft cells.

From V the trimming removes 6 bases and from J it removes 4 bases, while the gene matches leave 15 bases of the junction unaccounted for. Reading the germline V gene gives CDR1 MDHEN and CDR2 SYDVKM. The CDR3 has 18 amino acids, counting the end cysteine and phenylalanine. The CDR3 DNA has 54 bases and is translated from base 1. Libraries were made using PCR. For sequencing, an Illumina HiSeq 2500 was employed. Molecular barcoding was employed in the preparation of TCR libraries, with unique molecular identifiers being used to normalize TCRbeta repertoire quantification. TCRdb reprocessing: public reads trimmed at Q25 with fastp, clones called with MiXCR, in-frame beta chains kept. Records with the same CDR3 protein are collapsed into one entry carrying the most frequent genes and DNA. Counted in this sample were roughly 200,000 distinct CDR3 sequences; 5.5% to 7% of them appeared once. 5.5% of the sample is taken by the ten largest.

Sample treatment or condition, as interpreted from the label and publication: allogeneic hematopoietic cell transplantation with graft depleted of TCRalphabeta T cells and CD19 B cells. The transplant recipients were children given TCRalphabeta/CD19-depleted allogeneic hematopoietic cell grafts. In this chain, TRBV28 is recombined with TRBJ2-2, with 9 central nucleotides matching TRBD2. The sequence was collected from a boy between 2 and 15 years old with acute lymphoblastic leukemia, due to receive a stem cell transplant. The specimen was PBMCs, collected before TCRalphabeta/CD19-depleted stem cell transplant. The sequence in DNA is TGTGCCAGCAGGGCCCCCATGGGCGGGAGGGCCCTCACCGGGGAGCTGTTTTTT. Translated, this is CASRAPMGGRALTGELFF.